This T cell receptor (beta chain) was recorded in a study of post-analysis software for immune sequencing data. The wider study: Included among the disease courses, which were recorded for the cohort, were relapsing-remitting, secondary progressive and progressive-relapsing multiple sclerosis. Notes on the study in general: Patients used about 5 TRBV segments, including TRBV5-6, TRBV5-1 and TRBV20-1, more often than controls. Samples from one preparation batch, clustered by F measure, grouped strongly together. Significantly lower normalized Chao1 diversity was seen in multiple sclerosis patients than in controls.

CDR1 and CDR2 from the germline V gene are MGHRA and YSYEKL. The V end was cut by 0 bases, the J end by 3 bases, with 8 bases between. CDR3 size: 14 residues. Notes on this clonotype: Its antigen is unidentified.

Incorporated into the TCR beta cDNA libraries were unique molecular identifiers, which served to reduce PCR and sequencing biases. From approximately 0.95 to 9.8 million T cells, roughly 530,000 cDNA molecules were obtained. TCRdb re-called the PCR reads with MiXCR, one entry per CDR3 protein. The sample consists of 450,000 to 650,000 distinct CDR3 sequences, about 40% of them appearing once. This TCR was sampled from a girl under 18 with multiple sclerosis. V is TRBV4-1 and J is TRBJ1-1, with D perhaps TRBD1 (6 bases). Sample: blood. The CDR3 DNA reads TGCGCCAGCAGCCAAGACGAGGGGGACACTGAAGCTTTCTTT. Amino acid sequence: CASSQDEGDTEAFF.